The sample holds a few counts of the clone carrying this T cell receptor beta chain. The antigen is not known. The sample originates from a study of response to subunit inactivated influenza vaccine. The CDR3 covers 13 residues. Germline V gene sequence: CDR1 MDHEN, CDR2 SYDVKM. Trimming shortened V by 7 bases and J by 7 bases, and 16 bases separated the two germline ends. Using its own MiXCR run on the RT-PCR reads, TCRdb lists one record per CDR3 protein. The sample shows around 710,000 distinct CDR3 sequences, approximately 14% of them seen only once. Study-level results: There was a suggestion from the authors that each seasonal influenza vaccination recruits few new T cells.

The V call is TRBV28, the J call TRBJ1-2; no clear D gene. This specimen consisted of PBMCs from blood, obtained about 14 days before vaccination. The sequence came from a man aged 45-60 years who received an inactivated influenza vaccine. The CDR3 bases are TGTGCCAGCATCCGTTGGAGGGCGTCTGGCTACACCTTC. Translated, it gives CASIRWRASGYTF.